This is a list of T cell receptor beta chains from one sample in a study of blood T cell repertoires in COVID-19. Method: immunoSEQ multiplex PCR; TCRdb's copy keeps in-frame clones and lacks some. In the table there are roughly 260,000 clones, 70% to 90% of which are singletons. Sequenced: peripheral blood. These receptors all stem from a middle-aged woman with acute or convalescent COVID-19. The CDR3 runs from the conserved cysteine through the conserved F or W. The D gene is left open where the match is weak.

J,D,length,V,CDR3,DNA
TRBJ1-5,-,19,TRBV7-3,CASSATSDRQVYSNQPQHF,TGTGCCAGCAGCGCAACCTCCGACAGGCAGGTTTATAGCAATCAGCCCCAGCATTTT
TRBJ2-5,-,15,TRBV4-1,CASSQVTRAQETQYF,TGCGCCAGCAGCCAAGTCACCAGGGCACAAGAGACCCAGTACTTC
TRBJ1-1,-,15,TRBV19,CASSISELLNTEAFF,TGTGCCAGTAGTATATCGGAGCTGCTGAACACTGAAGCTTTCTTT
TRBJ1-1,TRBD1,13,TRBV5-1,CASSLGQGYEAFF,TGCGCCAGCAGCTTGGGACAGGGCTATGAAGCTTTCTTT
TRBJ1-2,TRBD1,16,TRBV5-6,CASSFRDRVANYGYTF,TGTGCCAGCAGCTTCCGGGACAGGGTAGCTAACTATGGCTACACCTTC
TRBJ1-6,TRBD1,14,TRBV2,CASRRQGEASPLHF,TGTGCCAGCAGGCGACAGGGGGAGGCTTCACCCCTCCACTTT
TRBJ1-5,-,16,TRBV7-9,CASSFVGGHEDQPQHF,TGTGCCAGCAGCTTCGTCGGGGGGCACGAGGATCAGCCCCAGCATTTT
TRBJ1-2,-,16,TRBV19,CASNQGLTMDRDGYTF,TGTGCCAGTAACCAGGGACTGACAATGGATAGGGATGGCTACACCTTC
TRBJ1-5,-,16,TRBV19,CASSIRRGARGQPQHF,TGTGCCAGTAGTATAAGGCGGGGGGCGCGAGGGCAGCCCCAGCATTTT
TRBJ1-3,-,13,TRBV5-1,CASSLGAGNTIYF,TGCGCCAGCAGCTTGGGTGCGGGGAACACCATATATTTT
TRBJ1-1,TRBD1,14,TRBV6-5,CASVTTTDRLEAFF,TGTGCCAGCGTCACGACGACGGACAGGCTTGAAGCTTTCTTT